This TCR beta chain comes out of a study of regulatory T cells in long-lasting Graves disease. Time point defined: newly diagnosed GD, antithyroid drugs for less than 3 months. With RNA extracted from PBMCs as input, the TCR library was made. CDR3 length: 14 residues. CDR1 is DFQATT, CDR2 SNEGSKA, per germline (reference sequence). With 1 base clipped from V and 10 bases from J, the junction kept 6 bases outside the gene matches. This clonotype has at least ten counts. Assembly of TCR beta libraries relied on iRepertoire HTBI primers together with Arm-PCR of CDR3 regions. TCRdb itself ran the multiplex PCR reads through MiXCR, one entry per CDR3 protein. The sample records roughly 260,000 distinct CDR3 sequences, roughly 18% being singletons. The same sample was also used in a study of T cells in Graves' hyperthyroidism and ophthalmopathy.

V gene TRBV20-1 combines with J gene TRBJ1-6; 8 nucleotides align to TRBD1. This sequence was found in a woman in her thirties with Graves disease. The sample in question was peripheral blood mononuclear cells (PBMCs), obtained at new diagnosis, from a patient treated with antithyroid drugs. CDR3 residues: CSARVGQDGSPLHF. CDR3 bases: TGCAGTGCTAGAGTGGGACAGGACGGGTCACCCCTCCACTTT.